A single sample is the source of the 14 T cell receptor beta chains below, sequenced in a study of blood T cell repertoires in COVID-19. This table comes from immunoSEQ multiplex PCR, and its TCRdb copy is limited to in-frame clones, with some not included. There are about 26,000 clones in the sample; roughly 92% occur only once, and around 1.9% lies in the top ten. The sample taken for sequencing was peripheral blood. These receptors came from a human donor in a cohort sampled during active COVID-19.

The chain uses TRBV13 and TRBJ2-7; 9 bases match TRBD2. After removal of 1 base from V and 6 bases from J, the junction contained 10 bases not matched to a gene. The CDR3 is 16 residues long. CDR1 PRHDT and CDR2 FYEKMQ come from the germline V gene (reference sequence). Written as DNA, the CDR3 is TGTGCCAGCAGCTTAGAACTAGCGGGCCGCTCCCTCGAGCAGTACTTC. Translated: CASSLELAGRSLEQYF.

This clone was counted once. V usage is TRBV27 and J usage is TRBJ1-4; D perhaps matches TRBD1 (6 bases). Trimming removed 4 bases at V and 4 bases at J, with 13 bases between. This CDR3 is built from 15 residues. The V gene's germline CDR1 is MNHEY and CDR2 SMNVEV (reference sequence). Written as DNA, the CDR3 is TGTGCCAGCAGTTCAGGGGCGGTAAATAATGAAAAACTGTTTTTT. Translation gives CASSSGAVNNEKLFF.

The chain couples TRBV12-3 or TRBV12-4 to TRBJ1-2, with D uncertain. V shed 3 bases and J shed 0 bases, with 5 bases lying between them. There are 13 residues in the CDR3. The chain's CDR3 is CASSLGANYGYTF. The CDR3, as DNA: TGTGCCAGCAGTTTGGGAGCTAACTATGGCTACACCTTC.

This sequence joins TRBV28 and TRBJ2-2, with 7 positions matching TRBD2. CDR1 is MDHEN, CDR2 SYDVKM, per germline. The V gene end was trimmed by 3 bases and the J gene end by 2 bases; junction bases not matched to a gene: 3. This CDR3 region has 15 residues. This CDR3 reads CASSFSGGNTGELFF. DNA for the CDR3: TGTGCCAGCAGTTTCTCGGGGGGTAACACCGGGGAGCTGTTTTTT.

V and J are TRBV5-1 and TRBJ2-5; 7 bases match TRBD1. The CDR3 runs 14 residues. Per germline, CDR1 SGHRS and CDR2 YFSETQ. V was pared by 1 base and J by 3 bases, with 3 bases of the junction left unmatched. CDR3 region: CASSLSGQKETQYF. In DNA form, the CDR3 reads TGCGCCAGCAGCTTGTCGGGACAGAAAGAGACCCAGTACTTC.

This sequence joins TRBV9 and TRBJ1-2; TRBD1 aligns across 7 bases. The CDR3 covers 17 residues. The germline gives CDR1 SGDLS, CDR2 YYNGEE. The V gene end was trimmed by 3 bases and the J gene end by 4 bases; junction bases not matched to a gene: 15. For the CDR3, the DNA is TGTGCCAGCAGCGGAAATTACCCAGGGGGTCTTGCCTATGGCTACACCTTC. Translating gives CASSGNYPGGLAYGYTF.

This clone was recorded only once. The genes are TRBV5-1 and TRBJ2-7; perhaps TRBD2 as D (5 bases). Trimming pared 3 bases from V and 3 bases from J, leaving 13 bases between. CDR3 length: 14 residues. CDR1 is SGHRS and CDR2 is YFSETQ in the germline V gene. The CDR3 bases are TGCGCCAGCAGCTGGGGAAACGGGGACTACGAGCAGTACTTC. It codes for CASSWGNGDYEQYF.

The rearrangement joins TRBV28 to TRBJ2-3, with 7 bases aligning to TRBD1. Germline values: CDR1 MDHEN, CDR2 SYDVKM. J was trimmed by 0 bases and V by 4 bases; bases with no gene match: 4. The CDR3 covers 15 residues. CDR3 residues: CASSSTGASTDTQYF. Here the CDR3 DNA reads TGTGCCAGCAGTTCCACAGGGGCTAGCACAGATACGCAGTATTTT.

CDR3: CASSTAGQGKNNEQFF. DNA of the CDR3: TGTGCCAGCAGTACCGCGGGACAGGGAAAGAACAATGAGCAGTTCTTC. The V call is TRBV25-1, the J call TRBJ2-1, with TRBD1 matching over 9 bases. The V segment lost 5 bases and the J segment 5 bases; nucleotides outside the gene matches: 10. Per the germline V gene, CDR1 is MGHDK and CDR2 is SYGVNS. The CDR3 is made up of 16 amino acids.

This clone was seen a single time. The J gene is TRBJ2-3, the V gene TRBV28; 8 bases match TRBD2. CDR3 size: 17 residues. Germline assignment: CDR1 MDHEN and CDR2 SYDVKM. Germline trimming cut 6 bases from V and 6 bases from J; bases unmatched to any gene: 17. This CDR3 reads CASRRRRGTSSADTQYF. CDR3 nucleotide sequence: TGTGCCAGCAGGCGCCGACGAGGGACTAGTTCGGCGGATACGCAGTATTTT.

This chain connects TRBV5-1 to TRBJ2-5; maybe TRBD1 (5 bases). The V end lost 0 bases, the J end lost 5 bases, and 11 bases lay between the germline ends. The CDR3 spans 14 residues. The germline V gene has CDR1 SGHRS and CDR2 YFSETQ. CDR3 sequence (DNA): TGCGCCAGCAGCTTGGAAAGGGGAAAGGAGACCCAGTACTTC. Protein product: CASSLERGKETQYF.

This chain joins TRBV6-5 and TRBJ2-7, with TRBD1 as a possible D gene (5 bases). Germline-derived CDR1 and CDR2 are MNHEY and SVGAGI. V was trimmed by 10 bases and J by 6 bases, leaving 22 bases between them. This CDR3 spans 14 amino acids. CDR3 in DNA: TGTGCCACCGTGTCGTCCATCTATGGGGCCGAGCAGTACTTC. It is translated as CATVSSIYGAEQYF.

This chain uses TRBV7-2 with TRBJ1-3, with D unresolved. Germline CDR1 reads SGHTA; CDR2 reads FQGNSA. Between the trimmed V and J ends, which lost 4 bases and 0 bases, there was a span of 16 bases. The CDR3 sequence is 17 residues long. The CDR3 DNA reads TGTGCCAGCAGCTATGGAGGCAGCCCGAGCTCTGGAAACACCATATATTTT. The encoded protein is CASSYGGSPSSGNTIYF.

The CDR3 spells CASSLGLAGVYEQYF. In DNA, the CDR3 is TGCGCCAGCAGCTTGGGACTAGCGGGAGTTTACGAGCAGTACTTC. V gene TRBV5-1 combines with J gene TRBJ2-7, with 12 bases matching TRBD2. With 0 bases clipped from V and 4 bases from J, the junction kept 2 bases outside the gene matches. This CDR3 is built from 15 residues. CDR1 SGHRS and CDR2 YFSETQ come from the germline V gene.